One and the same sample provided the 11 T cell receptor beta chains below, sequenced in a study of blood T cells in healthy people across ages. Sample-barcoded 5' priming and a J-beta primer mix drove a second PCR of roughly 7 to 11 cycles. MiXCR, run by TCRdb on the 5' RACE reads, gives a single entry per CDR3 protein. The sample lists around 1,700,000 distinct CDR3 sequences, 28% occurring once. Material: blood. All receptors come from a woman younger than 45 in good health.

The chain joins TRBV4-1 to TRBJ1-5; D not resolved. Trimming shortened V by 3 bases and J by 4 bases, and 10 bases separated the two germline ends. This CDR3 is 14 amino acids long. Germline lookup yields CDR1 MGHRA and CDR2 YSYEKL. This CDR3 reads CASSHGTLNQPQHF. The CDR3, as DNA: TGCGCCAGCAGCCACGGAACTTTGAATCAGCCCCAGCATTTT.

There are a few counts of this clonotype. The genes are TRBV20-1 and TRBJ2-1; 8 bases are a match to TRBD2. V shed 4 bases, J shed 9 bases, and the junction held 17 bases outside the gene matches. In germline, CDR1 is DFQATT, CDR2 SNEGSKA (reference sequence). The CDR3 has 16 amino acids. CDR3 sequence reads: CSATAAGTSRVGEQFF. CDR3 DNA sequence: TGCAGTGCTACCGCCGCCGGGACTAGTAGGGTTGGTGAGCAGTTCTTC.

The rearrangement links TRBV4-2 to TRBJ2-5; the D is unclear. Germline V gene lookup returns CDR1 LGHNA and CDR2 YNFKEQ. The CDR3 consists of 13 residues. Trimming took off 4 bases at V and 5 bases at J, with 11 bases between the two ends. Here the CDR3 DNA reads TGTGCCAGCAGCCCCGAACAAGGGGAGACCCAGTACTTC. Its translation is CASSPEQGETQYF.

This clonotype was counted a few times. This sequence joins TRBV5-4 and TRBJ2-3, with 7 bases matching TRBD1. With 4 bases clipped from V and 4 bases from J, the junction kept 6 bases outside the gene matches. The CDR3 has 14 amino acids. CDR1 and CDR2 from the germline V gene are SGHNT and YYREEE (reference sequence). CDR3 sequence reads: CASSPIDRADTQYF. CDR3 sequence (DNA): TGTGCCAGCAGCCCTATTGACAGGGCAGATACGCAGTATTTT.

In regard to this clonotype: A much larger clone is a single base away; this may be a read error. The CDR3 is CASESGKLFF. The CDR3 bases are TGTGCCAGTGAGTCCGGGAAGCTGTTTTTT. The chain uses TRBV7-9 and TRBJ2-2, with a possible D match to TRBD2 (5 bases). The germline V gene has CDR1 SEHNR and CDR2 FQNEAQ (reference sequence). The CDR3 extends over 10 amino acids.

V gene TRBV7-6 combines with J gene TRBJ2-7; TRBD2 aligns across 14 bases. The CDR3 is 16 residues long. Losses at the gene ends were 5 bases for V and 3 bases for J; bases not matched to a gene: 6. Germline V gene sequence: CDR1 SGHVS, CDR2 FNYEAQ. DNA for the CDR3: TGTGCCAGCAGCCCACCTGGGACTAGCGGGAGCTACGAGCAGTACTTC. This sequence encodes CASSPPGTSGSYEQYF. Based on the CDR3 plus reference TRBV7-6 and TRBJ2-7, the full variable domain is GAGVSQSPRYKVTKRGQDVALRCDPISGHVSLYWYRQALGQGPEFLTYFNYEAQQDKSGLPNDRFSAERPEGSISTLTIQRTEQRDSAMYRCASSPPGTSGSYEQYFGPGTRLTVT.

Ten or more counts support this clonotype. This rearrangement joins TRBV12-3 or TRBV12-4 to TRBJ2-7; 11 bases are a match to TRBD1. The trim removed 8 bases at V and 0 bases at J, leaving 15 bases unmatched. This CDR3 is built from 18 residues. This CDR3 reads CASSRPPGQGESSYEQYF. The CDR3, as DNA: TGTGCCAGCTCCCGGCCTCCGGGACAGGGGGAGAGCTCCTACGAGCAGTACTTC.

The V gene is TRBV3-1, the J gene TRBJ2-7; 8 bases line up with TRBD1. This CDR3 contains 12 residues. The junction had 4 bases not matched to a gene; V was cut back by 3 bases and J by 9 bases. Germline loops: CDR1 LGHDT, CDR2 YNNKEL (reference sequence). CDR3 loop: CASSQGTGTQYF. For the CDR3, the DNA is TGTGCCAGCAGCCAGGGGACAGGAACGCAGTACTTC.

This clonotype occurred many times. The chain is built from TRBV29-1 and TRBJ2-5; D gene unclear. This CDR3 is built from 12 residues. V was clipped by 4 bases and J by 4 bases, with 10 bases between them. The germline V gene has CDR1 SQVTM and CDR2 ANQGSEA. The chain's CDR3 is CSVAGSSETQYF. The CDR3, as DNA: TGCAGCGTTGCGGGTAGTTCAGAGACCCAGTACTTC.

The chain couples TRBV4-1 to TRBJ2-1, with D possibly being TRBD1 or TRBD2 (5 bases each). The CDR3 is 13 amino acids. The germline V and J ends were trimmed by 3 bases and 10 bases, with 13 bases remaining between them. Germline values: CDR1 MGHRA, CDR2 YSYEKL. The CDR3: CASSHPTGTEQFF. The CDR3 DNA sequence: TGCGCCAGCAGCCATCCAACCGGGACCGAGCAGTTCTTC.

This clonotype was detected many times. The chain is built from TRBV20-1 and TRBJ2-7, with 10 positions matching TRBD2. Germline trimming cut 1 base from V and 2 bases from J; bases unmatched to any gene: 5. CDR3 length: 15 residues. CDR1 is DFQATT, CDR2 SNEGSKA, per germline (reference sequence). This chain's CDR3 is CSARVPSGRTYEQYF. The CDR3 nucleotides are TGCAGTGCTAGAGTTCCTAGCGGGAGAACCTACGAGCAGTACTTC.